Below, 11 T cell receptor beta chains from the same sample are listed, as sequenced in a study of shared clonotypes between healthy human individuals. Method: immunoSEQ multiplex PCR; TCRdb's copy keeps in-frame clones and lacks some. The sample lists under 650,000 clones, roughly 95% occurring once. Input material: naive CD4+ T cells sorted from blood. Described subset: CD45RA+ positively selected. The receptors stem from a woman in her 30s in good health.

The chain recombines TRBV28 with TRBJ2-1, with 7 bases matching TRBD1. The CDR3 is 16 residues long. After removal of 1 base from V and 7 bases from J, the junction contained 10 bases not matched to a gene. CDR1 and CDR2 (germline): MDHEN, SYDVKM. In nucleotides, the CDR3 is TGTGCCAGCAGTTTATTAGAGGGACAGCGGTTTAATGAGCAGTTCTTC. It specifies CASSLLEGQRFNEQFF.

This clone has a single count. The V call is TRBV6-1, the J call TRBJ1-2, with 12 bases aligning to TRBD1. CDR1 is MNHNS, CDR2 SASEGT, per germline. Trimming took 5 bases from V and 8 from J; bases not matched to a gene: 9. The CDR3 has 15 residues. CDR3: CASSPAGTGGAGYTF. As DNA, the CDR3 is TGTGCCAGCAGTCCGGCCGGGACAGGGGGCGCGGGCTACACCTTC.

This clone has only one observation. Written as DNA, the CDR3 is TGCAGTGCTAGACCGGTCACTGAAGCTTTCTTT. Protein product: CSARPVTEAFF. The chain couples TRBV20-1 to TRBJ1-1; D gene unclear. This CDR3 has 11 amino acids. Germline values: CDR1 DFQATT, CDR2 SNEGSKA (reference sequence). V lost 2 bases, J lost 4 bases, and 5 bases lay in between.

The V gene is TRBV7-4, the J gene TRBJ2-7; a weak D match, TRBD2 (6 bases). Germline CDR1 reads SGHVT; CDR2 reads SQSDAQ. V was trimmed by 1 base and J by 2 bases, leaving 9 bases between them. This CDR3 has 14 residues. CDR3 sequence: CASSLVWGAYEQYF. In DNA, the CDR3 is TGTGCCAGCAGCTTAGTGTGGGGGGCCTACGAGCAGTACTTC.

This clone showed up just once. The rearrangement uses TRBV28 and TRBJ2-1; 9 bases line up with TRBD2. Trimming at V came to 3 bases and at J to 9 bases, leaving 15 bases not matched to a gene. This CDR3 has 17 amino acids. The germline CDR1 and CDR2 sequences are MDHEN and SYDVKM. CDR3 sequence (DNA): TGTGCCAGCAGTTTCGACATCGCGGGAGGGCCCTCGATTGAGCAGTTCTTC. Its protein product is CASSFDIAGGPSIEQFF.

The rearrangement uses TRBV7-9 and TRBJ1-1, with D possibly being TRBD1 (6 bases). The CDR3 totals 19 residues. Trimming cost V 2 bases and J 4 bases, with 26 bases left between them. Germline V gene sequence: CDR1 SEHNR, CDR2 FQNEAQ (reference sequence). The CDR3 is CASSLYWGAPGSTSTEAFF. CDR3 sequence (DNA): TGTGCCAGCAGCTTATACTGGGGGGCTCCTGGCTCGACGTCCACTGAAGCTTTCTTT.

This sequence joins TRBV6-9 and TRBJ2-7; D might be TRBD1 or TRBD2, each matching 6 bases. V was clipped by 9 bases and J by 4 bases, with 16 bases between them. The CDR3 contains 13 residues. Germline CDR1 and CDR2: MNHGY and SVAAGI. The CDR3 region is CASRQAREYEQYF. DNA of the CDR3: TGTGCCAGTCGACAGGCCCGGGAGTACGAGCAGTACTTC.

The V call is TRBV5-5, the J call TRBJ2-7; 7 nucleotides line up with TRBD1. CDR1 SGHKS and CDR2 YYEKEE come from the germline V gene (reference sequence). This CDR3 is 14 amino acids long. J was trimmed by 3 bases and V by 3 bases; bases with no gene match: 6. The CDR3 loop reads CASSSTGDLYEQYF. The CDR3, as DNA: TGTGCCAGCAGCTCAACAGGGGACCTCTACGAGCAGTACTTC.

The chain couples TRBV19 to TRBJ2-1; 8 bases agree with TRBD1. Germline V CDR1 and CDR2: LNHDA, SQIVND (reference sequence). CDR3 length: 16 residues. Losses at the gene ends were 0 bases for V and 8 bases for J; bases not matched to a gene: 9. The CDR3 reads CASSIDRARGLDEQFF. The CDR3 coding sequence is TGTGCCAGTAGTATAGATAGGGCCAGGGGGCTAGATGAGCAGTTCTTC.

The chain carries TRBV10-3 and TRBJ1-2; no clear D. Trimming shortened V by 3 bases and J by 7 bases, and 15 bases separated the two germline ends. CDR1 is ENHRY, CDR2 SYGVKD, per germline. The CDR3 consists of 14 residues. In DNA, the CDR3 is TGTGCCATCAGTGACTACACGAGCCGAGTTGGCTACACCTTC. This encodes CAISDYTSRVGYTF.

V and J are TRBV7-8 and TRBJ1-2; unclear D gene. V lost 0 bases to trimming and J lost 5 bases, with 16 bases between them. The V gene's germline CDR1 is SGHVS and CDR2 FQNEAQ. CDR3 length equals 16 residues. CDR3 residues: CASSLASGPGSYGYTF. The CDR3 DNA reads as TGTGCCAGCAGCTTAGCGTCCGGGCCAGGCTCTTATGGCTACACCTTC.